This T cell receptor beta chain was sequenced for a study of cytomegalovirus exposure and HLA in healthy donors. Primers: 60 Vbeta forward and 13 Jbeta reverse. Profiling relied on immunoSEQ multiplex PCR, and the TCRdb table lists in-frame clones only, not all of them. Of roughly 200,000 clones in the sample, 65% to 85% were seen once. Per germline, CDR1 SQVTM and CDR2 ANQGSEA. V dropped 5 bases and J dropped 9; count of bases not matched to a gene: 8. The CDR3 loop spans 13 amino acids. The source material was PBMCs. This chain joins TRBV29-1 and TRBJ2-1; 9 bases are shared with TRBD2. The TCR comes from a man aged 60 to 69 in good health and CMV-seronegative. This chain's CDR3 is CSVRIAGVGEQFF. The CDR3 nucleotides are TGCAGCGTTCGAATAGCGGGAGTAGGTGAGCAGTTCTTC.